The rows below give T cell receptor beta chains drawn from one sample of a study of cytomegalovirus exposure and HLA in healthy donors. Only in-frame clones appear in the TCRdb table, and some are missing; sequencing was by immunoSEQ multiplex PCR. Its table records around 200,000 clones. Sequencing was carried out using PBMCs. The receptors come from a woman in her late teens or twenties in good health and CMV-seropositive. Both conserved end residues are part of each CDR3. Fields, in order: D gene, J gene, V gene, CDR3 length, CDR3 DNA, CDR3 protein. A D gene is named only where the DNA matches it firmly.

D gene: TRBD1; J gene: TRBJ1-3; V gene: TRBV5-6; CDR3 length: 14; CDR3 DNA: TGTGCCAGCAGCTCGACAGGGGCCGGAAACACCATATATTTT; CDR3 protein: CASSSTGAGNTIYF
D gene: TRBD1; J gene: TRBJ2-3; V gene: TRBV5-1; CDR3 length: 15; CDR3 DNA: TGCGCCAGCAGCCCGACAGGGTCCCGCACAGATACGCAGTATTTT; CDR3 protein: CASSPTGSRTDTQYF
D gene: TRBD2; J gene: TRBJ2-2; V gene: TRBV7-7; CDR3 length: 15; CDR3 DNA: TGTGCTAGCAGCTTCTCTAGCGGGGGTGTCGGGGAGCTGTTTTTT; CDR3 protein: CASSFSSGGVGELFF
D gene: -; J gene: TRBJ2-5; V gene: TRBV5-4; CDR3 length: 15; CDR3 DNA: TGTGCCAGCAGCGCACCAGCAGGGGCGGGAGAGACCCAGTACTTC; CDR3 protein: CASSAPAGAGETQYF
D gene: -; J gene: TRBJ1-1; V gene: TRBV6-5; CDR3 length: 14; CDR3 DNA: TGTGCCAGCAGTTACTCAGGCGGGAACACTGAAGCTTTCTTT; CDR3 protein: CASSYSGGNTEAFF
D gene: -; J gene: TRBJ1-1; V gene: TRBV6-1; CDR3 length: 13; CDR3 DNA: TGTGCCAGCAGTTCGGGACAGAACACTGAAGCTTTCTTT; CDR3 protein: CASSSGQNTEAFF
D gene: -; J gene: TRBJ2-6; V gene: TRBV10-1; CDR3 length: 20; CDR3 DNA: TGCGCCAGCAGTGAGTCGTGGAGGGACTGTTTATCTACTGGGGCCAACGTCCTGACTTTC; CDR3 protein: CASSESWRDCLSTGANVLTF
D gene: TRBD2; J gene: TRBJ2-1; V gene: TRBV7-9; CDR3 length: 18; CDR3 DNA: TGTGCCAGCAGCACTCGGAGGCAGCGGGGGGGTCTCTACAATGAGCAGTTCTTC; CDR3 protein: CASSTRRQRGGLYNEQFF
D gene: -; J gene: TRBJ1-2; V gene: TRBV4-1; CDR3 length: 15; CDR3 DNA: TGCGCCAGCAGCCAAGAAGACAGACTCGGATATGGCTACACCTTC; CDR3 protein: CASSQEDRLGYGYTF
D gene: -; J gene: TRBJ1-2; V gene: TRBV18; CDR3 length: 16; CDR3 DNA: TGTGCCAGCTCACCAAGGCTATCAGGGGATGGCTATGGCTACACCTTC; CDR3 protein: CASSPRLSGDGYGYTF
D gene: TRBD1; J gene: TRBJ1-4; V gene: TRBV19; CDR3 length: 14; CDR3 DNA: TGTGCCAGTAGAAAAGGACAGGGGGGTGAAAAACTGTTTTTT; CDR3 protein: CASRKGQGGEKLFF
D gene: -; J gene: TRBJ1-2; V gene: TRBV15; CDR3 length: 12; CDR3 DNA: TGTGCCACCAGCAGAGTCGGGAGTGGCTACACCTTC; CDR3 protein: CATSRVGSGYTF
D gene: TRBD2; J gene: TRBJ2-3; V gene: TRBV15; CDR3 length: 17; CDR3 DNA: TGTGCCACCAGCAGAGACCAGGGCGGGAGCTGGGCAGATACGCAGTATTTT; CDR3 protein: CATSRDQGGSWADTQYF
D gene: -; J gene: TRBJ1-1; V gene: TRBV7-2; CDR3 length: 14; CDR3 DNA: TGTGCCAGCAGCCCCCTGTTCGCGGCGACTGAAGCTTTCTTT; CDR3 protein: CASSPLFAATEAFF
D gene: TRBD1; J gene: TRBJ2-3; V gene: TRBV5-1; CDR3 length: 14; CDR3 DNA: TGCGCCAGCCGGGACAGATTCGAGGGGGATACGCAGTATTTT; CDR3 protein: CASRDRFEGDTQYF
D gene: -; J gene: TRBJ2-5; V gene: TRBV4-2; CDR3 length: 15; CDR3 DNA: TGTGCCAGCAGCCAAGATCTGGGCGGGGCGGAGACCCAGTACTTC; CDR3 protein: CASSQDLGGAETQYF
D gene: TRBD1; J gene: TRBJ1-4; V gene: TRBV15; CDR3 length: 15; CDR3 DNA: TGTGCCACCAGTATGGGACAGGGGATAGGAGAAAAACTGTTTTTT; CDR3 protein: CATSMGQGIGEKLFF
D gene: TRBD1; J gene: TRBJ2-1; V gene: TRBV5-1; CDR3 length: 15; CDR3 DNA: TGCGCCAGCAGCTTGGGGGGACAGAAAGTCGATGAGCAGTTCTTC; CDR3 protein: CASSLGGQKVDEQFF
D gene: -; J gene: TRBJ2-7; V gene: TRBV6-1; CDR3 length: 11; CDR3 DNA: TGTGCCAGCAGTGAACCATACGAGCAGTACTTC; CDR3 protein: CASSEPYEQYF